These 10 T cell receptor beta chains originate from one sample sequenced in a study of long-term antiretroviral therapy in people with HIV. A v3.0 immunoSEQ assay was performed at survey level. Sequenced by immunoSEQ multiplex PCR; TCRdb stores in-frame clones only, minus some. This sample has 25,000 to 35,000 clones, with approximately 96% found just once. This sample comprised unsorted PBMCs, obtained roughly 6.4 years after starting antiretroviral therapy. The receptor set was obtained from a man aged 25-40 years with HIV.

The chain carries TRBV7-9 and TRBJ2-3, with a weak D call TRBD2 (5 bases). This CDR3 spans 14 amino acids. V lost 5 bases and J 5 bases, leaving 14 bases between the germline ends. The V gene's germline CDR1 is SEHNR and CDR2 FQNEAQ (reference sequence). CDR3 coding DNA: TGTGCCAGCAGCCCCCGACGGGGTGGAGATACGCAGTATTTT. It yields the protein CASSPRRGGDTQYF.

The chain links TRBV6-5 to TRBJ2-3, with D maybe TRBD2 (6 bases). The V gene lost 5 bases and the J gene lost 6 bases, with 12 bases spanning the gap. This CDR3 region has 13 residues. Germline V lookup: CDR1 MNHEY, CDR2 SVGAGI. CDR3 sequence: CASSAGGRDTQYF. The CDR3 DNA reads TGTGCCAGCAGTGCCGGGGGAAGGGATACGCAGTATTTT.

Notes on this clone: The same CDR3 is also encoded by other DNA sequences in this sample. The chain recombines TRBV27 with TRBJ1-1; D is unclear. The CDR3 has 13 residues. Germline values: CDR1 MNHEY, CDR2 SMNVEV (reference sequence). Deletions cut 5 bases from V and 3 bases from J, with 10 bases between. This CDR3 is CASSHAWDTEAFF. The CDR3 DNA follows: TGTGCCAGCAGTCACGCCTGGGACACTGAAGCTTTCTTT.

The chain couples TRBV5-1 to TRBJ2-7; D not resolved. CDR1 and CDR2 from the germline V gene are SGHRS and YFSETQ. The CDR3 loop spans 9 amino acids. V dropped 6 bases and J dropped 3 bases, with 1 base sitting between them. The CDR3 DNA reads as TGCGCCAGCATCTACGAGCAGTACTTC. Its translation: CASIYEQYF.

The chain recombines TRBV7-2 with TRBJ2-7; D perhaps matches TRBD1 (6 bases). The CDR3 length is 13 residues. Trimming cost V 6 bases and J 3 bases, with 12 bases left between them. Germline assignment: CDR1 SGHTA and CDR2 FQGNSA. CDR3 sequence: CASRRDTYYEQYF. The DNA for the CDR3 is TGTGCCAGCAGGAGGGACACCTACTACGAGCAGTACTTC. The variable domain in full, with the rest retrieved from reference TRBV7-2 and TRBJ2-7, is GAGVSQSPSNKVTEKGKDVELRCDPISGHTALYWYRQSLGQGLEFLIYFQGNSAPDKSGLPSDRFSAERTGGSVSTLTIQRTQQEDSAVYLCASRRDTYYEQYFGPGTRLTVT.

The gene calls are TRBV9 and TRBJ1-2; TRBD1 is a possible D gene (5 bases). The CDR3 loop spans 16 amino acids. Per the germline V gene, CDR1 is SGDLS and CDR2 is YYNGEE. V lost 2 bases to trimming and J lost 7 bases, with 21 bases between them. The DNA of the CDR3 is TGTGCCAGCAGCGTGAGGGACCGGGACTACGGTCGTGGCTACACCTTC. It yields the protein CASSVRDRDYGRGYTF.

The rearrangement joins TRBV9 to TRBJ2-7; 7 positions agree with TRBD2. The germline gives CDR1 SGDLS, CDR2 YYNGEE. The CDR3 runs to 14 residues. V was pared by 0 bases and J by 7 bases, with 7 bases of the junction left unmatched. The CDR3 region has the DNA TGTGCCAGCAGCGTAGCGGGGTCCGGGGGGGAGCAGTACTTC. Translation: CASSVAGSGGEQYF.

The rearrangement uses TRBV13 and TRBJ1-1; D might be TRBD1 (6 bases). Germline CDR1 is PRHDT and CDR2 is FYEKMQ (reference sequence). The CDR3 length is 13 residues. Trimming shortened V by 8 bases and J by 4 bases, and 14 bases separated the two germline ends. DNA of the CDR3: TGTGCCAGCCTTCAAACAGGGAGCACTGAAGCTTTCTTT. Its protein is CASLQTGSTEAFF. Full variable domain (rest looked up from reference TRBV13 and TRBJ1-1): AAGVIQSPRHLIKEKRETATLKCYPIPRHDTVYWYQQGPGQDPQFLISFYEKMQSDKGSIPDRFSAQQFSDYHSELNMSSLELGDSALYFCASLQTGSTEAFFGQGTRLTVV.

This rearrangement joins TRBV4-1 to TRBJ1-3; 8 positions agree with TRBD1. The CDR3 spans 15 residues. J gave up 0 bases and V 5 bases, and 3 bases lay outside the gene matches. The germline V gene encodes CDR1 MGHRA and CDR2 YSYEKL. The chain's CDR3 is CASSSGTGSGNTIYF. DNA for the CDR3: TGCGCCAGCAGCTCGGGGACAGGCTCTGGAAACACCATATATTTT.

V usage is TRBV2 and J usage is TRBJ2-7, with TRBD1 matching over 8 bases. Germline V gene data show CDR1 as SNHLY and CDR2 as FYNNEI. With 7 bases clipped from V and 5 bases from J, the junction kept 10 bases outside the gene matches. The CDR3 contains 14 residues. This chain's CDR3 is CASNIQQGGNEQYF. The CDR3 DNA sequence: TGTGCCAGCAACATCCAACAGGGGGGAAACGAGCAGTACTTC.